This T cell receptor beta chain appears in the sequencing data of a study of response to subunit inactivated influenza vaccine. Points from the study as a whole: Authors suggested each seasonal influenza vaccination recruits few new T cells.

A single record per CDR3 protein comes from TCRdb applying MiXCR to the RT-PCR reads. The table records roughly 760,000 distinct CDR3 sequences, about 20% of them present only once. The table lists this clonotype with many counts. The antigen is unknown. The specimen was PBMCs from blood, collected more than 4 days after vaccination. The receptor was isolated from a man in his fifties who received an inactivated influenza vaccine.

The CDR3 DNA is TGTGCCAGCAGTTTTTTAGGACTAGCGGGGTCGTACGAGCAGTACTTC. It encodes CASSFLGLAGSYEQYF. The chain employs TRBV27 and TRBJ2-7, with 12 positions matching TRBD2. Germline V lookup: CDR1 MNHEY, CDR2 SMNVEV (reference sequence). The CDR3 has 16 residues. Trimming took 3 bases from V and 4 from J; bases not matched to a gene: 7.